These 29 T cell receptor beta chains originate from one sample sequenced in a study of cytomegalovirus exposure and HLA in healthy donors. The PCR had 60 Vbeta and 13 Jbeta primers. Method: immunoSEQ multiplex PCR; TCRdb's copy keeps in-frame clones and lacks some. The repertoire holds under 65,000 clones, with over 60% as singletons. What was sequenced was PBMCs. The receptors derive from a man younger than 40 in good health and CMV-seropositive.

The chain carries TRBV7-6 and TRBJ2-7; possible D gene TRBD1, 5 bases. Germline CDR1 is SGHVS and CDR2 is FNYEAQ. The CDR3 loop spans 12 amino acids. Trimming stripped 5 bases from V and 5 bases from J, with 10 bases between. CDR3 residues: CASSPGHHEQYF. The DNA of the CDR3 is TGTGCCAGCAGCCCCGGACACCACGAGCAGTACTTC.

The chain recombines TRBV6-4 with TRBJ1-1; D ambiguous. Germline lookup yields CDR1 MRHNA and CDR2 SNTAGT. V was cut by 3 bases and J by 2 bases, with 7 bases left in between. The CDR3 is made up of 13 amino acids. The CDR3 loop reads CASSDSSNTEAFF. CDR3 sequence (DNA): TGTGCCAGCAGTGATTCGAGTAACACTGAAGCTTTCTTT.

The J gene is TRBJ1-6, the V gene TRBV9; tentatively, D is TRBD1 (6 bases). CDR3 length: 15 amino acids. The V and J ends lost 3 bases and 5 bases respectively, with 12 bases between them. Germline V gives CDR1 SGDLS, CDR2 YYNGEE. This CDR3 is CASSAQGLDNSPLHF. DNA of the CDR3: TGTGCCAGCAGCGCCCAGGGGTTGGATAATTCACCCCTCCACTTT. The whole variable domain, filled in from reference TRBV9 and TRBJ1-6, reads DSGVTQTPKHLITATGQRVTLRCSPRSGDLSVYWYQQSLDQGLQFLIQYYNGEERAKGNILERFSAQQFPDLHSELNLSSLELGDSALYFCASSAQGLDNSPLHFGNGTRLTVT.

The chain has TRBV27 and TRBJ1-5, with D possibly matching TRBD1 (6 bases). The CDR3 has 14 amino acids. The ends were cut back, 6 bases at V and 4 bases at J, with 13 bases in the middle. Germline lookup yields CDR1 MNHEY and CDR2 SMNVEV (reference sequence). This chain's CDR3 is CASRPTGINQPQHF. As DNA, the CDR3 is TGTGCCAGCAGGCCGACAGGAATTAATCAGCCCCAGCATTTT.

This clone has a handful of counts. The CDR3 DNA reads TGCGCCAGCAGCCAGATAACAGATTACGAGCAGTACTTC. Its translation is CASSQITDYEQYF. V is TRBV4-1 and J is TRBJ2-7; D is ambiguous. This CDR3 contains 13 residues. Germline loops: CDR1 MGHRA, CDR2 YSYEKL. Between the trimmed V and J ends, which lost 3 bases and 4 bases, there was a span of 10 bases.

V gene TRBV6-5 combines with J gene TRBJ1-4; a weak D match, TRBD1 (5 bases). Between the trimmed V and J ends, which lost 6 bases and 7 bases, there was a span of 9 bases. CDR3 length equals 12 residues. From germline, CDR1 is MNHEY and CDR2 SVGAGI. The CDR3 loop reads CASRTGGEKLFF. The CDR3 coding sequence is TGTGCCAGCAGAACCGGGGGTGAAAAACTGTTTTTT.

As DNA, the CDR3 is TGTGCCAGTAGTATAGTCTCCCCCCTGGGGGGCTATGGCTACACCTTC. Its translation is CASSIVSPLGGYGYTF. V usage is TRBV19 and J usage is TRBJ1-2; possibly TRBD1 for D (5 bases). The V gene lost 1 base and the J gene lost 4 bases, with 16 bases spanning the gap. Germline V gene sequence: CDR1 LNHDA, CDR2 SQIVND (reference sequence). The CDR3 has 16 residues.

This chain connects TRBV10-1 to TRBJ1-5; 8 bases match TRBD1. The CDR3 spans 17 residues. The germline V gene encodes CDR1 WNHNN and CDR2 SYGVQD (reference sequence). Unmatched junction bases numbered 12, after V lost 2 bases and J lost 6 bases. This chain's CDR3 is CASSETRQGLVGQPQHF. The CDR3 DNA reads as TGCGCCAGCAGTGAGACAAGACAGGGGCTGGTGGGTCAGCCCCAGCATTTT.

The CDR3: CASSPTARLKNEQFF. Written as DNA, the CDR3 is TGTGCCAGCAGCCCTACTGCGCGTTTAAAGAATGAGCAGTTCTTC. This chain links TRBV7-3 with TRBJ2-1; D is unclear. There are 15 residues in the CDR3. The V gene lost 5 bases and the J gene lost 7 bases, with 18 bases spanning the gap. Germline V gene lookup returns CDR1 SGHTA and CDR2 FQGTGA.

In this sample, this clone turned up once. V is TRBV6-4 and J is TRBJ1-2; 8 bases map to TRBD1. CDR3 size: 14 residues. J lost 4 bases, V lost 6 bases, and 7 bases had no gene match. Germline V CDR1 and CDR2: MRHNA, SNTAGT. The CDR3 sequence is CASSENTGGYGYTF. The DNA of the CDR3 is TGTGCCAGCAGCGAAAATACAGGGGGCTATGGCTACACCTTC.

Comments on this clone: A junction end diverges from the germline sequence, so it may reflect a read error. The gene calls are TRBV27 and TRBJ2-7; TRBD1 agrees at 7 bases. The V gene's germline CDR1 is MNHEY and CDR2 SMNVEV (reference sequence). The CDR3 contains 14 residues. The DNA of the CDR3 is TGTGCCAGCAGTTTACTCCGGGACAGCTACGAGCAGCACTTC. It codes for CASSLLRDSYEQHF.

The chain joins TRBV18 to TRBJ1-1; a weak D match, TRBD1 (6 bases). The CDR3 covers 12 residues. Germline loops: CDR1 KGHSH, CDR2 LQKENI. V was pared by 6 bases and J by 4 bases, with 9 bases between. The CDR3 spells CASSSDSTEAFF. Here the CDR3 DNA reads TGTGCCAGCTCGTCGGACAGCACTGAAGCTTTCTTT.

The chain joins TRBV6-6 to TRBJ1-1, with D hard to call. The CDR3 length is 13 residues. Germline assignment: CDR1 MNHNY and CDR2 SVGAGI (reference sequence). Trimming removed 8 bases from V and 1 base from J, with 11 bases in between. This CDR3 is CASVSGENTEAFF. Here the CDR3 DNA reads TGTGCCAGCGTATCAGGCGAGAACACTGAAGCTTTCTTT.

The chain uses TRBV9 and TRBJ2-3; 9 positions match TRBD2. The V gene end was trimmed by 4 bases and the J gene end by 3 bases; junction bases not matched to a gene: 6. The CDR3 length is 15 residues. Germline CDR1 is SGDLS and CDR2 is YYNGEE. In DNA form, the CDR3 reads TGTGCCAGCAGCCCATTAGCGGGGGCTACAGATACGCAGTATTTT. Its translation: CASSPLAGATDTQYF.

About this clone itself: One end of the junction fails to match germline, which may point to a read error. This chain connects TRBV19 to TRBJ1-6, with TRBD1 identical over 7 bases. CDR3 length: 15 amino acids. Germline lookup yields CDR1 LNHDA and CDR2 SQIVND (reference sequence). The CDR3 sequence: CASSISTGYISPLHF. The DNA for the CDR3 is TGTGCCAGTAGTATCTCGACAGGGTATATTTCACCCCTCCACTTT.

CDR3 nucleotides: TGTGCCAGCACCGAAGCCGAGGGGGCTTTCGGGTATGGTTCACCCCTCCACTTT. Residues: CASTEAEGAFGYGSPLHF. The V call is TRBV27, the J call TRBJ1-6; 7 nucleotides agree with TRBD1. The trim removed 7 bases at V and 9 bases at J, leaving 21 bases unmatched. The germline V gene encodes CDR1 MNHEY and CDR2 SMNVEV (reference sequence). The CDR3 has 18 residues.

This clone was found a few times. In nucleotides, the CDR3 is TGTGCCAGCAGCCCGGGGACTCCCGAGCAGTACTTC. It specifies CASSPGTPEQYF. This rearrangement joins TRBV5-6 to TRBJ2-7; maybe TRBD2 (6 bases). V lost 4 bases, J lost 6 bases, and 11 bases lay in between. Germline lookup yields CDR1 SGHDT and CDR2 YYEEEE. This CDR3 has 12 residues.

The CDR3 sequence: CASSPPDRGLGTEAFF. In DNA, the CDR3 is TGTGCCAGCTCACCACCGGACAGGGGGCTCGGGACTGAAGCTTTCTTT. The chain combines TRBV18 with TRBJ1-1; 11 nucleotides match TRBD1. CDR3 length: 16 residues. With V trimmed by 0 bases and J by 5 bases, 5 bases remained unmatched. Germline V gene lookup returns CDR1 KGHSH and CDR2 LQKENI.

V gene TRBV5-1 combines with J gene TRBJ2-3; 15 bases are a match to TRBD2. The CDR3 is made up of 17 amino acids. V dropped 4 bases and J dropped 3; count of bases not matched to a gene: 6. Germline CDR1 and CDR2: SGHRS and YFSETQ. CDR3 region: CASSRTSGGAGTDTQYF. The CDR3 region has the DNA TGCGCCAGCAGCCGGACTAGCGGGGGGGCCGGTACAGATACGCAGTATTTT.

This sequence joins TRBV5-1 and TRBJ1-6; 10 nucleotides agree with TRBD1. This CDR3 comprises 18 residues. Germline values: CDR1 SGHRS, CDR2 YFSETQ. After removal of 3 bases from V and 6 bases from J, the junction contained 12 bases not matched to a gene. CDR3 sequence (DNA): TGCGCCAGCAGCTCCTCCGGGACAGGGGCGGGTGGTAATTCACCCCTCCACTTT. This encodes CASSSSGTGAGGNSPLHF.

The CDR3 coding sequence is TGTGCCAGTAGCCCCGGGCGGCTGGGGGGAGGTTCACCCCTCCACTTT. Its translation is CASSPGRLGGGSPLHF. The V call is TRBV19, the J call TRBJ1-6; D is possibly TRBD1 (5 bases). Germline CDR1 is LNHDA and CDR2 is SQIVND (reference sequence). The CDR3 loop spans 16 amino acids. V shed 6 bases and J shed 9 bases, with 21 bases lying between them.

This clone is medium-sized (0.01 to 0.1%) in the sample. The chain joins TRBV6-6 to TRBJ2-1, with 11 nucleotides matching TRBD2. This CDR3 spans 14 amino acids. Germline loops: CDR1 MNHNY, CDR2 SVGAGI (reference sequence). With 5 bases clipped from V and 4 bases from J, the junction kept 1 base outside the gene matches. CDR3 bases: TGTGCCAGCAGTCTAGCGGGGGGTTACAATGAGCAGTTCTTC. This sequence encodes CASSLAGGYNEQFF.

The chain joins TRBV30 to TRBJ2-7; 9 bases are shared with TRBD1. Per the germline V gene, CDR1 is GTSNPN and CDR2 is SVGIG (reference sequence). This CDR3 is built from 14 residues. After removal of 2 bases from V and 1 base from J, the junction contained 3 bases not matched to a gene. As DNA, the CDR3 is TGTGCCTGGAGTAGACAGGGGGGTTCCTACGAGCAGTACTTC. Its translation: CAWSRQGGSYEQYF.

The chain combines TRBV10-3 with TRBJ1-2; TRBD1 matches 8 bases. The V gene's germline CDR1 is ENHRY and CDR2 SYGVKD. V lost 6 bases, J lost 3 bases, and 6 bases stayed unmatched. The CDR3 has 14 amino acids. DNA of the CDR3: TGTGCCATCAGATTACAGGGGGTAGACTATGGCTACACCTTC. Amino acids: CAIRLQGVDYGYTF.

The genes are TRBV6-1 and TRBJ2-7; D is undetermined. In germline, CDR1 is MNHNS, CDR2 SASEGT. The CDR3 covers 12 residues. Trimming cost V 3 bases and J 7 bases, with 10 bases left between them. CDR3 loop: CASSDWAREQYF. The CDR3 DNA follows: TGTGCCAGCAGTGATTGGGCGCGAGAGCAGTACTTC.

The chain has TRBV28 and TRBJ2-7; D gene unclear. The germline V gene has CDR1 MDHEN and CDR2 SYDVKM. Trimming took off 3 bases at V and 4 bases at J, with 7 bases between the two ends. CDR3 length equals 12 residues. The DNA of the CDR3 is TGTGCCAGCAGTTTGTGGCAGTACGAGCAGTACTTC. Its translation: CASSLWQYEQYF. The full variable domain, rest sourced from reference TRBV28 and TRBJ2-7, is DVKVTQSSRYLVKRTGEKVFLECVQDMDHENMFWYRQDPGLGLRLIYFSYDVKMKEKGDIPEGYSVSREKKERFSLILESASTNQTSMYLCASSLWQYEQYFGPGTRLTVT.

The chain has TRBV18 and TRBJ2-5; 11 nucleotides line up with TRBD2. The V segment lost 4 bases and the J segment 2 bases; nucleotides outside the gene matches: 9. The germline V gene encodes CDR1 KGHSH and CDR2 LQKENI. This CDR3 is built from 17 residues. This CDR3 reads CASSRNLAGGKQETQYF. DNA for the CDR3: TGTGCCAGCTCACGTAATCTAGCGGGGGGCAAGCAAGAGACCCAGTACTTC. Full variable domain (missing parts from reference TRBV18 and TRBJ2-5): NAGVMQNPRHLVRRRGQEARLRCSPMKGHSHVYWYRQLPEEGLKFMVYLQKENIIDESGMPKERFSAEFPKEGPSILRIQQVVRGDSAAYFCASSRNLAGGKQETQYFGPGTRLLVL.

This clone is a singleton in its sample. This chain connects TRBV7-9 to TRBJ2-7; TRBD1 might be the D (5 bases). Trimming took off 5 bases at V and 0 bases at J, with 17 bases between the two ends. This CDR3 has 16 amino acids. Germline loops: CDR1 SEHNR, CDR2 FQNEAQ (reference sequence). Here the CDR3 reads CASSPPPHRSSYEQYF. The CDR3 DNA is TGTGCCAGCAGCCCTCCTCCCCACAGGAGCTCCTACGAGCAGTACTTC.

The chain combines TRBV18 with TRBJ2-7; 10 positions match TRBD2. J gave up 5 bases and V 1 base, and 5 bases lay outside the gene matches. CDR1 is KGHSH, CDR2 LQKENI, per germline. The CDR3 consists of 15 residues. CDR3 amino acids: CASSPQRGGLNEQYF. In nucleotides, the CDR3 is TGTGCCAGCTCACCACAGCGGGGGGGCCTCAACGAGCAGTACTTC.